This entry lists 20 T cell receptor beta chains sequenced from one sample in a study of shared clonotypes between healthy human individuals (dated by TCRdb to the early 2020s). The library was generated by the immunoSEQ multiplex PCR assay. Drawn from immuneACCESS, this table holds only the in-frame rearrangements with V and J called that TCRdb kept. Clones are partly lost; checked studies trace under half to an unresolved V gene and leave the rest unexplained. Here the sample has about 680,000 clones; less than 80% occur a single time. The leading ten clones occupy 1.5% to 2% of the sample. Sequenced input: memory CD4+ T cells sorted from blood. This sample's cell subset or site label indicates: CD45RA-negative fraction. The receptors were gathered from a woman aged 25 to 39 in good health.

This clone was seen more than once but under ten times. The V and J genes are TRBV6-6 and TRBJ1-2; the match to TRBD1 covers 9 bases. J gave up 4 bases and V 6 bases, and 9 bases lay outside the gene matches. The CDR3 runs to 15 residues. Germline V lookup: CDR1 MNHNY, CDR2 SVGAGI (reference sequence). The DNA of the CDR3 is TGTGCCAGCAGGGACCAGACAGGGGGTTTCTATGGCTACACCTTC. It translates to CASRDQTGGFYGYTF.

This clone was observed a handful of times. The CDR3 region is CASSPQLSGSGEQYF. The CDR3 bases are TGTGCCAGCAGCCCCCAGCTCAGCGGGAGCGGAGAGCAGTACTTC. This chain links TRBV7-2 with TRBJ2-7; 8 bases map to TRBD2. This CDR3 has 15 residues. Germline V gene data show CDR1 as SGHTA and CDR2 as FQGNSA. Trimming removed 5 bases from V and 7 bases from J; junction bases left unmatched: 13.

This chain connects TRBV27 to TRBJ1-1, with D possibly matching TRBD1 (5 bases). The CDR3 length is 13 residues. Germline V lookup: CDR1 MNHEY, CDR2 SMNVEV (reference sequence). V lost 5 bases and J 5 bases, leaving 12 bases between the germline ends. CDR3 coding DNA: TGTGCCAGCAGTCTACGCAGGGTGACTGAAGCTTTCTTT. This sequence encodes CASSLRRVTEAFF.

The sample holds a few counts of this clone. CDR3 residues: CASRLGKVQYF. The DNA for the CDR3 is TGTGCCAGCAGATTAGGGAAGGTGCAGTATTTT. The V gene is TRBV6-4, the J gene TRBJ2-3; D gene unclear. This CDR3 is built from 11 residues. Germline V gene sequence: CDR1 MRHNA, CDR2 SNTAGT. V was pared by 6 bases and J by 11 bases, with 12 bases between.

This chain joins TRBV20-1 and TRBJ2-7; D gene ambiguous. This CDR3 comprises 10 residues. V shed 3 bases and J shed 5 bases, with 5 bases lying between them. Germline CDR1 DFQATT, CDR2 SNEGSKA (reference sequence). The CDR3 nucleotides read TGCAGTGCTAGGCAGAACGAGCAGTACTTC. Encoded protein: CSARQNEQYF.

The chain couples TRBV7-6 to TRBJ1-3; D might be TRBD1 (6 bases). This CDR3 has 16 residues. V was pared by 5 bases and J by 4 bases, with 18 bases between. Germline assignment: CDR1 SGHVS and CDR2 FNYEAQ. Here the CDR3 DNA reads TGTGCCAGCAGCCCCCGGACTACAGGGCTAGGAAACACCATATATTTT. This sequence encodes CASSPRTTGLGNTIYF.

With respect to this clone: Other nucleotide sequences from this sample produce the same CDR3. The rearrangement uses TRBV14 and TRBJ2-5; 9 bases map to TRBD2. V lost 2 bases and J lost 4; bases outside the gene matches: 2. Germline-derived CDR1 and CDR2 are SGHDN and FVKESK. This CDR3 is built from 14 residues. In nucleotides, the CDR3 is TGTGCCAGCAGCCAACTGACTAGCGGAGAGACCCAGTACTTC. It is translated as CASSQLTSGETQYF.

The chain carries TRBV28 and TRBJ1-2; tentatively, D is TRBD1 (6 bases). This CDR3 comprises 15 residues. V was pared by 5 bases and J by 0 bases, with 13 bases between. Germline-derived CDR1 and CDR2 are MDHEN and SYDVKM. The CDR3 DNA is TGTGCCAGCAGTCTACGGACAGCAGCTAACTATGGCTACACCTTC. This gives the protein CASSLRTAANYGYTF.

The chain combines TRBV27 with TRBJ2-3; D not certain. Germline V gene sequence: CDR1 MNHEY, CDR2 SMNVEV (reference sequence). Trimming took off 5 bases at V and 6 bases at J, with 12 bases between the two ends. This CDR3 has 13 residues. The CDR3 DNA sequence: TGTGCCAGCAGTCCCCCGGTGGGGGATACGCAGTATTTT. It translates to CASSPPVGDTQYF.

The chain couples TRBV28 to TRBJ2-3, with 7 bases aligning to TRBD1. V gave up 6 bases and J gave up 2 bases; unmatched junction bases: 8. The CDR3 is 15 amino acids. Germline V gives CDR1 MDHEN, CDR2 SYDVKM. The DNA for the CDR3 is TGTGCCAGCAGCTTTGACAGGGTCCTCACAGATACGCAGTATTTT. It yields the protein CASSFDRVLTDTQYF.

CDR3: CASGVGATDTQYF. CDR3 nucleotide sequence: TGTGCCAGTGGGGTAGGGGCCACAGATACGCAGTATTTT. The chain has TRBV28 and TRBJ2-3; tentative D call: TRBD1 (5 bases). The V and J ends lost 9 bases and 2 bases respectively, with 12 bases between them. CDR3 length: 13 amino acids. CDR1 is MDHEN and CDR2 is SYDVKM in the germline V gene.

CDR3 sequence reads: CASSKDRGDKPQHF. CDR3 DNA: TGTGCCAGCAGCAAGGACAGGGGTGATAAGCCCCAGCATTTT. The chain recombines TRBV27 with TRBJ1-5, with 9 positions matching TRBD1. Germline CDR1 reads MNHEY; CDR2 reads SMNVEV (reference sequence). V lost 6 bases and J lost 8; bases outside the gene matches: 8. The CDR3 is 14 residues long.

This chain uses TRBV11-2 with TRBJ2-1, with 8 positions matching TRBD1. The germline V gene encodes CDR1 SGHAT and CDR2 FQNNGV. V lost 1 base and J lost 8; bases outside the gene matches: 10. This CDR3 is 16 amino acids long. The CDR3 DNA reads TGTGCCAGCAGCTTAGGTCCGGGCAGGGGGCAGGATGAGCAGTTCTTC. Translating gives CASSLGPGRGQDEQFF. Based on the CDR3 plus reference TRBV11-2 and TRBJ2-1, the full variable domain is EAGVAQSPRYKIIEKRQSVAFWCNPISGHATLYWYQQILGQGPKLLIQFQNNGVVDDSQLPKDRFSAERLKGVDSTLKIQPAKLEDSAVYLCASSLGPGRGQDEQFFGPGTRLTVL.

The chain joins TRBV6-1 to TRBJ1-2; D gene uncertain. This CDR3 spans 10 amino acids. The V end was cut by 7 bases, the J end by 6 bases, with 6 bases between. Germline CDR1 reads MNHNS; CDR2 reads SASEGT. This CDR3 reads CASTQHGYTF. The CDR3 nucleotides are TGTGCCAGCACGCAGCATGGCTACACCTTC.

This clone came up a few times. This chain joins TRBV2 and TRBJ1-5; TRBD1 aligns across 8 bases. The V gene's germline CDR1 is SNHLY and CDR2 FYNNEI. The CDR3 runs to 13 residues. V shed 6 bases and J 4 bases; nucleotides not matched to a gene: 2. The CDR3 region has the DNA TGTGCCAGCAGGGGACAGGTTAATCAGCCCCAGCATTTT. Protein: CASRGQVNQPQHF.

This clone was seen only once. V usage is TRBV20-1 and J usage is TRBJ2-1, with a possible D match to TRBD2 (5 bases). This CDR3 region has 11 residues. Germline V lookup: CDR1 DFQATT, CDR2 SNEGSKA (reference sequence). The ends were cut back, 5 bases at V and 15 bases at J, with 17 bases in the middle. CDR3 DNA sequence: TGCAGTGCTTCGGAACGGGATGAGGGGTTCTTC. The encoded protein is CSASERDEGFF.

The chain combines TRBV11-2 with TRBJ2-2; 13 bases line up with TRBD2. The CDR3 is 17 residues long. With V trimmed by 4 bases and J by 1 base, 3 bases remained unmatched. From germline, CDR1 is SGHAT and CDR2 FQNNGV. The CDR3 DNA sequence: TGTGCCAGCAGCTCGGGACTAGCGGGATGGAACACCGGGGAGCTGTTTTTT. Amino acid sequence: CASSSGLAGWNTGELFF.

The J gene is TRBJ1-5, the V gene TRBV5-1; D remains ambiguous. This CDR3 has 15 amino acids. The germline gives CDR1 SGHRS, CDR2 YFSETQ. Trimming cost V 0 bases and J 8 bases, with 15 bases left between them. CDR3 residues: CASSLDPEPGKPQHF. The CDR3 region has the DNA TGCGCCAGCAGCTTGGACCCCGAGCCCGGAAAGCCCCAGCATTTT.

CDR3: CASKNRGSNTGELFF. CDR3 DNA sequence: TGTGCCAGCAAGAACAGGGGGTCAAACACCGGGGAGCTGTTTTTT. This chain uses TRBV2 with TRBJ2-2; 8 bases map to TRBD1. Germline assignment: CDR1 SNHLY and CDR2 FYNNEI. CDR3 length: 15 residues. Losses at the gene ends were 7 bases for V and 2 bases for J; bases not matched to a gene: 6.

V is TRBV5-4 and J is TRBJ1-1; TRBD1 might be the D (5 bases). From germline, CDR1 is SGHNT and CDR2 YYREEE (reference sequence). V was cut by 6 bases and J by 3 bases, with 27 bases left in between. The CDR3 runs to 18 residues. CDR3 loop: CASTPQATGIGYYTEAFF. The CDR3 bases are TGTGCCAGCACCCCACAGGCAACGGGGATTGGTTATTACACTGAAGCTTTCTTT.